These T cell receptor beta chains were read from a single sample in a study of a mutant IDH1 vaccine in newly diagnosed glioma. The antigens for these receptors are not known. Profiling relied on immunoSEQ multiplex PCR, and the TCRdb table lists in-frame clones only, not all of them. The top ten hold 4.9% of the sample, which has tens of thousands of clones, more than 75% seen once. This sample comprised PBMCs, obtained from a glioma patient whose treatment included an IDH1 peptide vaccine. All receptors derive from a woman between 40 and 55 years old with glioma. Some clones in this sample may be carry-over from other donors' samples. CDR3s include the opening cysteine and the closing phenylalanine or tryptophan. D genes are given only for firm matches. Only part of the rows carry a size: once, few, many, or a class if the clone is expanded.

size: -
J: TRBJ2-1
V: TRBV5-1
D: -
DNA: TGCGCCAGCAGCTTGATAGGAGAGGAGAACAATGAGCAGTTCTTC
CDR3: CASSLIGEENNEQFF

size: few
J: TRBJ1-1
V: TRBV4-1
D: -
DNA: TGCGCCAGCAGCCAAAAATGGTCGCAGGTAATTGGGGTAGGTGGTGAAGCTTTCTTT
CDR3: CASSQKWSQVIGVGGEAFF

size: -
J: TRBJ2-5
V: TRBV9
D: -
DNA: TGTGCCAGCAGCGTAGGGACTTCTAAGTTTGGAGAGACCCAGTACTTC
CDR3: CASSVGTSKFGETQYF

size: -
J: TRBJ2-7
V: TRBV7-2
D: -
DNA: TGTGCCAGCAGCACCTCCCAGGGTTACGAGCAGTACTTC
CDR3: CASSTSQGYEQYF

size: -
J: TRBJ1-1
V: TRBV30
D: -
DNA: TGTGCCTGGACCGAATTTAGGGACACCAGGAACACTGAAGCTTTCTTT
CDR3: CAWTEFRDTRNTEAFF

size: -
J: TRBJ2-5
V: TRBV5-4
D: -
DNA: TGTGCCAGCAGCGCAGACCTTGGGCGGGGTAATGGGACCCAGTACTTC
CDR3: CASSADLGRGNGTQYF

size: -
J: TRBJ1-2
V: TRBV5-6
D: -
DNA: TGTGCCAGCAGCTTGGGGAGGGCCCATGGCTACACCTTC
CDR3: CASSLGRAHGYTF

size: -
J: TRBJ2-7
V: TRBV7-2
D: TRBD2
DNA: TGTGCCAGCAGCTCCATGGGACTAGCGGGGGGTACCTACGAGCAGTACTTC
CDR3: CASSSMGLAGGTYEQYF

size: -
J: TRBJ2-1
V: TRBV5-1
D: -
DNA: TGCGCCAGCAGCTTGGGTCCAGGACCCAATGAGCAGTTCTTC
CDR3: CASSLGPGPNEQFF

size: few
J: TRBJ1-4
V: TRBV10-1
D: -
DNA: TGCGCCAGCAGTGAGTCGCACAAGGAAAAACTGTTTTTT
CDR3: CASSESHKEKLFF

size: -
J: TRBJ2-7
V: TRBV19
D: -
DNA: TGTGCCAGTAGTATCAACAGGGACTACGAGCAGTACTTC
CDR3: CASSINRDYEQYF

size: -
J: TRBJ2-2
V: TRBV5-6
D: TRBD1
DNA: TGTGCCAGCAGCATGACAGGGCATGGCGGGGAGCTGTTTTTT
CDR3: CASSMTGHGGELFF

size: once
J: TRBJ2-6
V: TRBV10-2
D: TRBD1
DNA: TGCGCCAGCAGTTGGACAGGGGGCAATGAAAAGAGAGTCTCGCACTCTGGGGCCAACGTCCTGACTTTC
CDR3: CASSWTGGNEKRVSHSGANVLTF

size: -
J: TRBJ2-3
V: TRBV9
D: -
DNA: TGTGCCAGCAGCCTCGAGGGCAGGGGAATAGATACGCAGTATTTT
CDR3: CASSLEGRGIDTQYF

size: -
J: TRBJ1-2
V: TRBV7-8
D: -
DNA: TGTGCCAGCAGCTCCAGGGATTATGGCTACACCTTC
CDR3: CASSSRDYGYTF

size: -
J: TRBJ1-3
V: TRBV29-1
D: -
DNA: TGCAGCGTTGAAGGTTTGCGACCTGGAAACACCATATATTTT
CDR3: CSVEGLRPGNTIYF

size: -
J: TRBJ1-3
V: TRBV4-3
D: -
DNA: TGCGCCAGCAGCCAACGTTTACAGGGATCCGGAAACACCATATATTTT
CDR3: CASSQRLQGSGNTIYF

size: few
J: TRBJ1-5
V: TRBV7-8
D: -
DNA: TGTGCCAGCAGGCCGGGGTCCCGGGGGGGCAATCAGCCCCAGCATTTT
CDR3: CASRPGSRGGNQPQHF

size: few
J: TRBJ1-2
V: TRBV5-1
D: -
DNA: TGCGCCAGCAGCTTGGAAACAGGGTCGGCTGGCTACACCTTC
CDR3: CASSLETGSAGYTF

size: -
J: TRBJ2-2
V: TRBV11-1
D: -
DNA: TGTGCCAGCAGCTTTGGGGTCACCGGGGAGCTGTTTTTT
CDR3: CASSFGVTGELFF

size: -
J: TRBJ1-1
V: TRBV29-1
D: TRBD1
DNA: TGCAGCGTTGGTACAGGGGAAAGGGACACTGAAGCTTTCTTT
CDR3: CSVGTGERDTEAFF

size: once
J: TRBJ1-4
V: TRBV12-1
D: -
DNA: TGTGCCAAGAGGCAGGAGGCTGGGTATGAAAAACTGTTTTTT
CDR3: CAKRQEAGYEKLFF

size: -
J: TRBJ1-4
V: TRBV7-8
D: -
DNA: TGTGCCAGCAGCTACGACAGGAGTAATGAAAAACTGTTTTTT
CDR3: CASSYDRSNEKLFF

size: -
J: TRBJ2-4
V: TRBV2
D: TRBD2
DNA: TGTGCCAGCAGTGTCGACGCTGGGGGGGAAGCAAACATTCAGTACTTC
CDR3: CASSVDAGGEANIQYF

size: once
J: TRBJ1-5
V: TRBV19
D: TRBD1
DNA: TGTGCCAGTAGGATGGGACAGGGTAATTGGAGGGAGCTTACTAGCAATCAGCCCCAGCATTTT
CDR3: CASRMGQGNWRELTSNQPQHF

size: once
J: TRBJ1-2
V: TRBV15
D: -
DNA: TGTGCCACCAGCAGAGGGGGGAAAGGTGGCTACACCTTC
CDR3: CATSRGGKGGYTF